Listed below are T cell receptor beta chains from one sample, sequenced in a study of identical twins. TCRdb re-derived calls from the 5' RACE reads in MiXCR, one entry per CDR3 protein. The data show 430,000 or so distinct CDR3 sequences, roughly 24% seen once. The same data also went into a second study, on T cells expressing NK-cell markers.

The specimen was CD4+ T cells sorted from blood. All receptors derive from a woman aged 18 to 35 in good health. Both conserved end residues are part of each CDR3.

cdr3_length | j_call | v_call | cdr3_aa
15 | TRBJ2-1 | TRBV20-1 | CSARDLGNSYNEQFF
14 | TRBJ2-7 | TRBV20-1 | CSARAGPSSYEQYF
16 | TRBJ2-4 | TRBV7-2 | CASSLDSGTAKNIQYF
12 | TRBJ2-3 | TRBV2 | CASRGRTDTQYF
16 | TRBJ2-1 | TRBV12-3/TRBV12-4 | CASSVRQVSPYNEQFF
14 | TRBJ2-2 | TRBV27 | CASKLTSGGGELFF
13 | TRBJ2-1 | TRBV7-3 | CASSPFGYNEQFF
13 | TRBJ2-3 | TRBV7-3 | CASRVGFRDTQYF
15 | TRBJ2-1 | TRBV11-2 | CASSQSGSTYNEQFF
15 | TRBJ2-1 | TRBV19 | CASGRLAGGQHEQFF
14 | TRBJ2-1 | TRBV20-1 | CSASQRGTYNEQFF
15 | TRBJ2-5 | TRBV29-1 | CSVILAGGPRETQYF
14 | TRBJ2-1 | TRBV29-1 | CSVFPGTSGNEQFF
15 | TRBJ2-3 | TRBV20-1 | CSAWEGTRGTDTQYF
13 | TRBJ2-5 | TRBV5-6 | CASSPQGPETQYF
14 | TRBJ1-2 | TRBV6-1 | CASSEAAGARGYTF
13 | TRBJ2-3 | TRBV12-3/TRBV12-4 | CASHRRSGGTQYF
14 | TRBJ2-7 | TRBV19 | CASSETGGSYEQYF
15 | TRBJ1-1 | TRBV2 | CASSGTGGWGTEAFF
14 | TRBJ1-6 | TRBV7-8 | CASREGQGRSPLHF